Below are 17 T cell receptor beta chains sequenced from a single sample in a study of human T cells and chemical hapten exposure (dated by TCRdb to 2020 to 2022). Receptors were amplified or captured by RACE. Sequencing was performed on a NextSeq 500. The public sequencing data were trimmed at Q25 with fastp and processed into clonotypes with MiXCR by TCRdb, which kept only in-frame beta chains. One record per CDR3 amino acid sequence lists the most common genes and DNA. This sample lists roughly 180,000 distinct CDR3 sequences; approximately 15% were detected once. The ten largest clones take up 1.7% of the sample. Read against the paper, the sample's time point label means: patch test 1, 2 weeks after DPC sensitization. The treatment or condition label, as the study defines it: therapeutic diphenylcyclopropenone sensitization with weekly scalp DPC. This material consisted of whole blood, taken in connection with sensitization to the hapten diphenylcyclopropenone (DPC). The receptors shown here come from a woman younger than 45 with alopecia areata. Some clones in this sample may be carry-over from other donors' samples.

The rearrangement uses TRBV29-1 and TRBJ2-5, with 8 bases fitting TRBD2. Germline V lookup: CDR1 SQVTM, CDR2 ANQGSEA. The CDR3 has 14 residues. V gave up 7 bases and J gave up 4 bases; unmatched junction bases: 11. The CDR3 protein is CSAWTSSLGETQYF. The CDR3 DNA sequence: TGCAGCGCCTGGACTAGCAGCTTGGGAGAGACCCAGTACTTC.

This rearrangement joins TRBV2 to TRBJ1-5, with 11 bases matching TRBD1. From germline, CDR1 is SNHLY and CDR2 FYNNEI. The ends lost 8 bases at V and 4 bases at J; junction bases unmatched: 7. The CDR3 consists of 15 residues. In DNA form, the CDR3 reads TGTGCCAGCGGGAGGGACAGGGGGTGGAATCAGCCCCAGCATTTT. Translated: CASGRDRGWNQPQHF.

This clonotype was detected many times. The rearrangement joins TRBV7-9 to TRBJ1-6, with D uncertain. The CDR3 has 16 amino acids. V shed 2 bases and J shed 11 bases, with 19 bases lying between them. The germline V gene encodes CDR1 SEHNR and CDR2 FQNEAQ (reference sequence). The CDR3 loop reads CASSLLSGHGSAPLHF. The CDR3 nucleotides read TGTGCCAGCAGCTTACTCTCCGGGCATGGGTCGGCACCCCTCCACTTT.

This clonotype was counted ten times or more. The chain recombines TRBV7-9 with TRBJ2-7, with D perhaps matching TRBD2 (6 bases). Germline CDR1 and CDR2: SEHNR and FQNEAQ (reference sequence). Trimming cost V 6 bases and J 7 bases, with 16 bases left between them. The CDR3 is 13 amino acids. The CDR3 DNA reads as TGTGCCAGCAGTAAGGAGGGGATGGAAGAGCAGTACTTC. It translates to CASSKEGMEEQYF. Combining the CDR3 with reference TRBV7-9 and TRBJ2-7 gives the whole variable domain DTGVSQNPRHKITKRGQNVTFRCDPISEHNRLYWYRQTLGQGPEFLTYFQNEAQLEKSRLLSDRFSAERPKGSFSTLEIQRTEQGDSAMYLCASSKEGMEEQYFGPGTRLTVT.

This clonotype was picked up a small number of times. The V gene is TRBV18, the J gene TRBJ2-1; unclear D gene. The ends were cut back, 3 bases at V and 6 bases at J, with 12 bases in the middle. Germline-derived CDR1 and CDR2 are KGHSH and LQKENI. This CDR3 comprises 14 residues. CDR3 protein: CASSPLGSPNEQFF. Written as DNA, the CDR3 is TGTGCCAGCTCACCCCTGGGTAGCCCCAATGAGCAGTTCTTC.

V is TRBV13 and J is TRBJ1-6; the D gene is possibly TRBD1 (5 bases). Germline CDR1 reads PRHDT; CDR2 reads FYEKMQ (reference sequence). The CDR3 runs 15 residues. V lost 5 bases and J lost 9, with 17 bases in between. The CDR3 sequence: CASSPGGGRFSPLHF. The DNA for the CDR3 is TGTGCCAGCAGCCCCGGCGGGGGACGGTTTTCACCCCTCCACTTT.

This clonotype was seen a handful of times. The V call is TRBV11-2, the J call TRBJ2-5; D is ambiguous. Between the trimmed V and J ends, which lost 4 bases and 4 bases, there was a span of 13 bases. CDR3 length: 14 amino acids. Germline values: CDR1 SGHAT, CDR2 FQNNGV. The CDR3 region is CASSSLRDAETQYF. For the CDR3, the DNA is TGTGCCAGCAGCTCCTTAAGGGATGCAGAGACCCAGTACTTC.

This clonotype was observed at least ten times. V gene TRBV5-1 combines with J gene TRBJ2-1, with 10 bases identical to TRBD2. The germline CDR1 and CDR2 sequences are SGHRS and YFSETQ. Germline trimming cut 4 bases from V and 6 bases from J; bases unmatched to any gene: 13. The CDR3 contains 17 residues. The CDR3: CASSPYASGGASNEQFF. The CDR3 DNA is TGCGCCAGCAGCCCCTATGCCAGCGGGGGGGCCTCCAATGAGCAGTTCTTC.

In its sample, this clonotype was seen a few times. The V and J genes are TRBV19 and TRBJ2-7; TRBD2 is a possible D gene (5 bases). The CDR3 sequence is 14 residues long. Germline CDR1 is LNHDA and CDR2 is SQIVND (reference sequence). Trimming stripped 2 bases from V and 0 bases from J, with 8 bases between. CDR3: CASSISRDSYEQYF. The CDR3 DNA sequence: TGTGCCAGTAGTATAAGCCGGGACTCCTACGAGCAGTACTTC.

This clonotype was observed a single time. The chain has TRBV10-2 and TRBJ1-2, with D perhaps matching TRBD1 (5 bases). Germline V gene sequence: CDR1 WSHSY, CDR2 SAAADI. The CDR3 runs 13 residues. Trimming cost V 6 bases and J 4 bases, with 12 bases left between them. DNA of the CDR3: TGCGCCAGCAGGGGGACGGTAACCTATGGCTACACCTTC. Amino acids: CASRGTVTYGYTF.

The sample holds many counts of this clonotype. This chain uses TRBV19 with TRBJ1-4, with unresolved D. The ends were cut back, 4 bases at V and 5 bases at J, with 8 bases in the middle. In germline, CDR1 is LNHDA, CDR2 SQIVND (reference sequence). The CDR3 is 13 amino acids. CDR3 sequence (DNA): TGTGCCAGTAGTACGGTGGTGAATGAAAAACTGTTTTTT. Its protein is CASSTVVNEKLFF.

J is TRBJ1-1 and V is TRBV2, with no clear D. CDR3 length: 11 amino acids. Germline assignment: CDR1 SNHLY and CDR2 FYNNEI. Trimming left V 6 bases short and J 4 bases short, with 6 bases between. CDR3 nucleotides: TGTGCCAGCAGCAGTGTCACTGAAGCTTTCTTT. It codes for CASSSVTEAFF.

This clonotype was seen ten or more times. The chain is built from TRBV5-1 and TRBJ2-1; the D call may be TRBD1 or TRBD2 (5 bases each). This CDR3 is 13 amino acids long. Germline assignment: CDR1 SGHRS and CDR2 YFSETQ. V lost 0 bases and J lost 5, with 6 bases in between. The CDR3 coding sequence is TGCGCCAGCAGCTTGGGAGGGGACAATGAGCAGTTCTTC. Residues: CASSLGGDNEQFF.

V gene TRBV7-9 combines with J gene TRBJ2-1; 9 bases are shared with TRBD2. Per germline, CDR1 SEHNR and CDR2 FQNEAQ (reference sequence). J lost 2 bases, V lost 5 bases, and 7 bases had no gene match. The CDR3 loop spans 16 amino acids. The CDR3 coding sequence is TGTGCCAGCAGCATCTTTCCTAGCGGGACCTACAATGAGCAGTTCTTC. Protein sequence: CASSIFPSGTYNEQFF.

This clonotype was observed a handful of times. The CDR3 is CSATGDGTKETQYF. The CDR3 DNA is TGCAGTGCTACTGGAGACGGGACTAAAGAGACCCAGTACTTC. This sequence joins TRBV20-1 and TRBJ2-5; 7 positions match TRBD2. The ends lost 4 bases at V and 3 bases at J; junction bases unmatched: 8. The CDR3 is made up of 14 amino acids. Per germline, CDR1 DFQATT and CDR2 SNEGSKA (reference sequence).

This sequence joins TRBV29-1 and TRBJ1-1; D uncertain. V was pared by 3 bases and J by 0 bases, with 8 bases between. The CDR3 is made up of 13 amino acids. Germline lookup yields CDR1 SQVTM and CDR2 ANQGSEA. CDR3 in amino acids: CSVENQMNTEAFF. CDR3 nucleotide sequence: TGCAGCGTTGAGAATCAGATGAACACTGAAGCTTTCTTT.

The V and J genes are TRBV7-9 and TRBJ1-1, with D possibly matching TRBD1 (5 bases). Trimming pared 4 bases from V and 10 bases from J, leaving 16 bases between. CDR1 and CDR2 (germline): SEHNR, FQNEAQ (reference sequence). CDR3 length: 13 residues. CDR3 bases: TGTGCCAGCAGCTCGGACGTAGGGCAGGGAGCTTTCTTT. It specifies CASSSDVGQGAFF.